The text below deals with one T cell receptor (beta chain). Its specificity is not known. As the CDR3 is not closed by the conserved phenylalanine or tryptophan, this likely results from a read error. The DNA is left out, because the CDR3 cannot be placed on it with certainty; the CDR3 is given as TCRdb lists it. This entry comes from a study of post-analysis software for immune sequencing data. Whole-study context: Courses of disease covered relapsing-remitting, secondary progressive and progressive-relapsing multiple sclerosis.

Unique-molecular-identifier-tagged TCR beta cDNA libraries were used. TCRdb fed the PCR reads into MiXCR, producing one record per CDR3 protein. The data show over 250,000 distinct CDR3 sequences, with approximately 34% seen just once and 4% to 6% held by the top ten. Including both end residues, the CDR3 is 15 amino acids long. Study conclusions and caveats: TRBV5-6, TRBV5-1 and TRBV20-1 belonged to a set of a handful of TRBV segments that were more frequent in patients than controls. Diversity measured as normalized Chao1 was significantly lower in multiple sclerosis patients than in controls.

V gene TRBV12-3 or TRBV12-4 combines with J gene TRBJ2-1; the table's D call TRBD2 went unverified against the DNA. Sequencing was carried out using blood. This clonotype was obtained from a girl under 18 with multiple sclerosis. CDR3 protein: CASSGSAPRVCTFGS.